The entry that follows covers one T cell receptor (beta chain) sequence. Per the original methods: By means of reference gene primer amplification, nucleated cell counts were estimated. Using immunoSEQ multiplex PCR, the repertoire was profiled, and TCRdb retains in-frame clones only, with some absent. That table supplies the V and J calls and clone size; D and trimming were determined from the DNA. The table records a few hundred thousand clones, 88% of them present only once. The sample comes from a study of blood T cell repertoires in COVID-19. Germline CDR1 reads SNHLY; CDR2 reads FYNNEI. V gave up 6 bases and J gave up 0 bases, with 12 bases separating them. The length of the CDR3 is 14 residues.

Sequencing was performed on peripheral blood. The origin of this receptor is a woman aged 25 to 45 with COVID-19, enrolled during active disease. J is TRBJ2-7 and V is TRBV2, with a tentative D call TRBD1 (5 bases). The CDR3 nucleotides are TGTGCCAGCAGGACCAGGGTTCTCTCCTACGAGCAGTACTTC. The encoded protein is CASRTRVLSYEQYF.